This T cell receptor beta chain stems from a study of blood T cells in healthy people across ages. The CDR3 extends over 16 amino acids. V lost 3 bases, J lost 5 bases, and 17 bases lay in between. CDR1 is KGHSH, CDR2 LQKENI, per germline. The second PCR ran about 6 to 11 cycles with a sample-barcoded 5' primer and J-beta primers. TCRdb fed the 5' RACE reads into MiXCR, producing one record per CDR3 protein. Of some 1.7 million distinct CDR3 sequences listed, 28% were seen once; the top ten hold 7.7%. Total RNA extracted from each sample amounted to at least 5.5 micrograms. This receptor was obtained from a woman younger than 45 in good health. The V call is TRBV18, the J call TRBJ1-5, with D unresolved. Sequenced material: blood. In DNA form, the CDR3 reads TGTGCCAGCTCACCCTCAGGAGTTCGGGGTGATCAGCCCCAGCATTTT. Protein product: CASSPSGVRGDQPQHF.